The 17 T cell receptor beta chains below all came from one sample that was sequenced in a study of T-cell reconstitution after alpha-beta-depleted transplantation in children. For TCRbeta, the library was prepared with unique molecular identifiers. Via MiXCR, TCRdb re-called the PCR reads, giving one row per CDR3 protein. The sample yields about 190,000 distinct CDR3 sequences, 6% to 7% seen once. The material was PBMCs from the stem cell graft donor, obtained from the stem cell graft. The origin of the receptors is a human donor who donated a stem cell graft to a child with Wiskott-Aldrich syndrome.

This clonotype was counted at least ten times. The gene calls are TRBV6-5 and TRBJ2-7; 8 nucleotides align to TRBD2. The CDR3 sequence is 18 residues long. The trim removed 0 bases at V and 0 bases at J, leaving 10 bases unmatched. Per germline, CDR1 MNHEY and CDR2 SVGAGI. The CDR3 DNA reads as TGTGCCAGCAGTTACTCTCCCGGGACCCGGGAGGGCTCCTACGAGCAGTACTTC. Translation: CASSYSPGTREGSYEQYF.

This clonotype has at least ten counts. V gene TRBV12-3 or TRBV12-4 combines with J gene TRBJ1-2; possible D gene TRBD1, 6 bases. The CDR3 covers 14 residues. V lost 7 bases and J 4 bases, leaving 16 bases between the germline ends. This CDR3 reads CASKGPQGFYGYTF. The CDR3 DNA follows: TGTGCCAGCAAAGGTCCACAGGGATTCTATGGCTACACCTTC.

This clonotype was seen a few times. CDR3 in DNA: TGCAGTGCTAGAGATCGGGACAGGGGGCTAGGAACTAATGAAAAACTGTTTTTT. This codes for CSARDRDRGLGTNEKLFF. The chain has TRBV20-1 and TRBJ1-4; 12 bases map to TRBD1. CDR1 is DFQATT, CDR2 SNEGSKA, per germline (reference sequence). There are 18 residues in the CDR3. V shed 0 bases and J 1 base; nucleotides not matched to a gene: 6.

This clonotype was picked up many times. The V gene is TRBV5-1, the J gene TRBJ2-2; D unclear. The V end was cut by 4 bases, the J end by 4 bases, with 14 bases between. CDR1 and CDR2 from the germline V gene are SGHRS and YFSETQ. This CDR3 has 15 amino acids. Here the CDR3 reads CASSVGPGVTGELFF. The DNA of the CDR3 is TGCGCCAGCAGCGTGGGCCCTGGGGTCACCGGGGAGCTGTTTTTT.

This clonotype was picked up many times. The chain recombines TRBV27 with TRBJ2-6; tentatively, D is TRBD2 (6 bases). Looked up from germline, CDR1 is MNHEY and CDR2 is SMNVEV (reference sequence). CDR3 size: 17 residues. Trimming cost V 3 bases and J 0 bases, with 12 bases left between them. The CDR3 region is CASSLGGGPSGANVLTF. The CDR3 DNA follows: TGTGCCAGCAGTTTGGGGGGAGGCCCCTCTGGGGCCAACGTCCTGACTTTC.

This clonotype has just a few counts. The chain links TRBV11-2 to TRBJ1-1, with D unresolved. The CDR3 loop spans 12 amino acids. Germline-derived CDR1 and CDR2 are SGHAT and FQNNGV. Trimming took off 1 base at V and 10 bases at J, with 10 bases between the two ends. DNA for the CDR3: TGTGCCAGCAGCTTAGTCCCCACCGGAGCTTTCTTT. Translation gives CASSLVPTGAFF.

The rearrangement uses TRBV18 and TRBJ2-7, with D perhaps TRBD1 (6 bases). V lost 3 bases to trimming and J lost 5 bases, with 14 bases between them. The CDR3 is 14 amino acids. CDR1 and CDR2 (germline): KGHSH, LQKENI. The CDR3 loop is CASSPLGAQDEQYF. Here the CDR3 DNA reads TGTGCCAGCTCACCGTTGGGGGCGCAGGACGAGCAGTACTTC.

This clonotype showed up many times. The chain uses TRBV7-9 and TRBJ2-1; 9 nucleotides line up with TRBD2. Trimming removed 5 bases from V and 2 bases from J; junction bases left unmatched: 4. The CDR3 sequence is 15 residues long. CDR1 and CDR2 (germline): SEHNR, FQNEAQ (reference sequence). DNA for the CDR3: TGTGCCAGCAGCCGCGGGAGGGGGACCTACAATGAGCAGTTCTTC. Translation: CASSRGRGTYNEQFF.

This clonotype has ten or more counts. The rearrangement uses TRBV29-1 and TRBJ1-2; 7 nucleotides line up with TRBD1. V was pared by 7 bases and J by 5 bases, with 7 bases of the junction left unmatched. CDR1 SQVTM and CDR2 ANQGSEA come from the germline V gene. CDR3 size: 12 residues. CDR3 coding DNA: TGCAGCGATCGACAGGGTACTTATGGCTACACCTTC. Its protein product is CSDRQGTYGYTF.

This clonotype appeared many times. J is TRBJ2-2 and V is TRBV7-8; D may match TRBD1 or TRBD2 (5 bases each). The CDR3 consists of 15 residues. Trimming removed 3 bases at V and 6 bases at J, with 14 bases between. Germline V CDR1 and CDR2: SGHVS, FQNEAQ. The CDR3 spells CASSLKGPPSGELFF. The CDR3 bases are TGTGCCAGCAGCTTGAAGGGACCGCCATCCGGGGAGCTGTTTTTT.

This clonotype was seen many times. One end of the junction does not line up with germline, which may come from a read error. This chain joins TRBV5-1 and TRBJ2-3; D possibly uses TRBD1 or TRBD2 (6 bases each). Per germline, CDR1 SGHRS and CDR2 YFSETQ. The CDR3 covers 14 residues. The DNA of the CDR3 is TGTGCCAGCAGCTTAGGGGGGAGCACAGATACGCAGTATTTT. Residues: CASSLGGSTDTQYF.

This clonotype was observed a handful of times. This chain uses TRBV5-1 with TRBJ2-1; 8 nucleotides agree with TRBD1. With 0 bases clipped from V and 4 bases from J, the junction kept 12 bases outside the gene matches. The CDR3 loop spans 18 amino acids. CDR1 and CDR2 (germline): SGHRS, YFSETQ. CDR3 DNA sequence: TGCGCCAGCAGCTTGGACGTAGAGGGGACAGGCAGGTACAATGAGCAGTTCTTC. It yields the protein CASSLDVEGTGRYNEQFF.

This clonotype appeared many times. V and J are TRBV5-1 and TRBJ2-1, with D possibly matching TRBD1 (5 bases). Trimming pared 4 bases from V and 3 bases from J, leaving 11 bases between. The V gene's germline CDR1 is SGHRS and CDR2 YFSETQ. The CDR3 consists of 14 residues. CDR3 sequence reads: CASSNRLNYNEQFF. The CDR3 coding sequence is TGCGCCAGCAGCAACAGGCTAAACTACAATGAGCAGTTCTTC.

This clonotype was found many times. The rearrangement joins TRBV27 to TRBJ1-1, with D possibly TRBD1 on 5 matching bases. Trimming took 4 bases from V and 2 from J, leaving 14 bases between them. CDR1 is MNHEY and CDR2 is SMNVEV in the germline V gene (reference sequence). This CDR3 contains 15 residues. CDR3 in amino acids: CASSSTPGGNTEAFF. The CDR3 DNA is TGTGCCAGCAGTTCCACCCCCGGGGGAAACACTGAAGCTTTCTTT.

This clonotype was seen at least ten times. V is TRBV11-2 and J is TRBJ2-1; TRBD2 aligns across 9 bases. With V trimmed by 5 bases and J by 4 bases, 9 bases remained unmatched. This CDR3 is 16 amino acids long. CDR1 and CDR2 from the germline V gene are SGHAT and FQNNGV. The CDR3 DNA is TGTGCCAGCAGCCCCCGGGGAGCGGGGGGTTACAATGAGCAGTTCTTC. Protein: CASSPRGAGGYNEQFF.

This clonotype was recorded at least ten times. V is TRBV28 and J is TRBJ2-1; D is possibly TRBD2 (6 bases). There are 15 residues in the CDR3. Germline assignment: CDR1 MDHEN and CDR2 SYDVKM. With 6 bases removed from V and 4 bases from J, the gap between germline ends came to 16 bases. The CDR3 region has the DNA TGTGCCAGCAGGTTTCGGGGCGGGGAGTACAATGAGCAGTTCTTC. Translated: CASRFRGGEYNEQFF.

This clonotype was seen many times. This chain joins TRBV3-1 and TRBJ2-2; no clear D. Germline CDR1 and CDR2: LGHDT and YNNKEL (reference sequence). V was shortened by 3 bases and J by 1 base, with 15 bases between the two germline ends. The CDR3 loop spans 17 amino acids. CDR3 residues: CASSQRFQGKNTGELFF. For the CDR3, the DNA is TGTGCCAGCAGCCAGAGATTCCAAGGGAAGAACACCGGGGAGCTGTTTTTT.